This note documents a single T cell receptor (beta chain) sequence. These data are taken from a study of CD8+ T cells in alopecia areata. Study details: In an open-label trial, patients got 5 to 10 mg tofacitinib twice daily.

Germline CDR1 MNHNS, CDR2 SASEGT. There are 13 residues in the CDR3. V was clipped by 3 bases and J by 6 bases, with 12 bases between them. The sample's treatment: oral pan-JAK inhibitor, 5-10 mg twice daily. RNA extraction and reverse transcription yielded cDNA as sequencing template. Measured with immunoSEQ multiplex PCR; TCRdb has only the in-frame clones, and not every one. The sample has 150,000 to 200,000 clones, roughly 60% seen once. The clonotype comes from a human donor with alopecia areata. Sequenced material: CD4+ T cells sorted from blood, taken at week 24, from a patient treated with tofacitinib. The chain uses TRBV6-1 and TRBJ2-7, with D hard to call. CDR3 bases: TGTGCCAGCAGTGAGGGTCTTAAGGTCGAGCAGTACTTC. Translation: CASSEGLKVEQYF.